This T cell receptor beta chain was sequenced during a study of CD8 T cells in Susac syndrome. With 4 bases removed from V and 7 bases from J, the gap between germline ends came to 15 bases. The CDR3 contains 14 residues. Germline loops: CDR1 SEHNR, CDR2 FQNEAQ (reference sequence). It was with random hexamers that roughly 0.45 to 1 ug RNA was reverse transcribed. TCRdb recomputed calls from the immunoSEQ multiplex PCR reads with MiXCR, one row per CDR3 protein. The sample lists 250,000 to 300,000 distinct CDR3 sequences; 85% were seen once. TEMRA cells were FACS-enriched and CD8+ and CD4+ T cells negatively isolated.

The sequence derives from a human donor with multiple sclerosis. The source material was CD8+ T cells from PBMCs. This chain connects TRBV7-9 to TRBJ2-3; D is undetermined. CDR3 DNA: TGTGCCAGCAGCTCCCGACCCATACCCTATACGCAGTATTTT. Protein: CASSSRPIPYTQYF.